A single sample is the source of the 6 T cell receptor beta chains below, sequenced in a study of blood T cell repertoires in COVID-19. Produced via immunoSEQ multiplex PCR; TCRdb's table is partial and in-frame only. The sample has about 150,000 clones; 80% to 90% are singletons. Sequencing was carried out using peripheral blood. Source of these receptors: an older woman who had recovered from COVID-19.

This chain links TRBV3-1 (or the pseudogene TRBV3-2) with TRBJ1-1; perhaps TRBD1 as D (6 bases). CDR1 and CDR2 (germline): LGHDT, YNNKEL (reference sequence). V was pared by 1 base and J by 1 base, with 10 bases between. The CDR3 has 15 amino acids. CDR3 sequence reads: CASSQVGGGNTEAFF. CDR3 DNA: TGTGCCAGCAGCCAAGTTGGGGGCGGGAACACTGAAGCTTTCTTT.

The rearrangement uses TRBV6-6 and TRBJ2-4, with D maybe TRBD2 (6 bases). CDR1 and CDR2 (germline): MNHNY, SVGAGI (reference sequence). This CDR3 has 15 amino acids. The V gene lost 6 bases and the J gene lost 0 bases, with 12 bases spanning the gap. This chain's CDR3 is CASSNPGLAKNIQYF. Written as DNA, the CDR3 is TGTGCCAGCAGCAACCCGGGACTAGCCAAAAACATTCAGTACTTC.

The J gene is TRBJ2-2, the V gene TRBV7-9; 7 nucleotides match TRBD1. There are 17 residues in the CDR3. With V trimmed by 5 bases and J by 0 bases, 9 bases remained unmatched. CDR1 is SEHNR, CDR2 FQNEAQ, per germline (reference sequence). The CDR3: CASSLQSTGTNTGELFF. In DNA, the CDR3 is TGTGCCAGCAGCCTTCAGTCGACAGGGACGAACACCGGGGAGCTGTTTTTT. The full variable domain, its missing parts supplied by reference TRBV7-9 and TRBJ2-2, is DTGVSQNPRHKITKRGQNVTFRCDPISEHNRLYWYRQTLGQGPEFLTYFQNEAQLEKSRLLSDRFSAERPKGSFSTLEIQRTEQGDSAMYLCASSLQSTGTNTGELFFGEGSRLTVL.

The genes are TRBV30 and TRBJ1-1, with D perhaps TRBD1 (6 bases). The V gene's germline CDR1 is GTSNPN and CDR2 SVGIG (reference sequence). V was clipped by 4 bases and J by 1 base, with 7 bases between them. The length of the CDR3 is 12 residues. The chain's CDR3 is CAWNRANTEAFF. The DNA of the CDR3 is TGTGCCTGGAACAGGGCGAACACTGAAGCTTTCTTT.

This chain uses TRBV5-1 with TRBJ1-1, with D possibly TRBD1 on 6 matching bases. Looked up from germline, CDR1 is SGHRS and CDR2 is YFSETQ. V was trimmed by 0 bases and J by 3 bases, leaving 12 bases between them. CDR3 length equals 15 residues. The CDR3 coding sequence is TGCGCCAGCAGCTTGGGCGACAGGCCCTACACTGAAGCTTTCTTT. Protein product: CASSLGDRPYTEAFF.

The chain uses TRBV18 and TRBJ1-1; TRBD1 agrees at 9 bases. The J segment lost 0 bases and the V segment lost 3 bases, leaving 2 bases of the junction unmatched. Germline CDR1 reads KGHSH; CDR2 reads LQKENI. CDR3 length: 15 amino acids. The CDR3 spells CASSPGQGMNTEAFF. The DNA for the CDR3 is TGTGCCAGCTCACCGGGACAGGGAATGAACACTGAAGCTTTCTTT.